This TCR beta chain was recovered during a study of blood T cell repertoires in COVID-19. About the study: COVID-19 samples collected from the United States, Italy and Spain covered acute and convalescent phases. Nucleic acid was either cDNA or gDNA, and it came from T cells, B-cell-depleted T cells, or PBMCs.

The germline CDR1 and CDR2 sequences are MNHEY and SVGAGI. CDR3 size: 14 residues. The V segment lost 6 bases and the J segment 6 bases; nucleotides outside the gene matches: 4. In the original workflow: Nucleated cell counts were estimated from reference gene primer amplification. Assay used: immunoSEQ multiplex PCR; TCRdb lists only in-frame clones, some missing. V, J and clone size are those of that table, while D and trimming were read from the DNA. The sample comprises around 200,000 clones, more than 70% of which are singletons, and approximately 3% rests with the top ten. V is TRBV6-5 and J is TRBJ1-4; 10 bases are a match to TRBD1. The sequenced sample consisted of peripheral blood. The receptor comes from a woman of 80 years or more with active or convalescent COVID-19. The CDR3 region is CASSRQGAHEKLFF. CDR3 sequence (DNA): TGTGCCAGCAGCCGACAGGGGGCGCATGAAAAACTGTTTTTT.